A selection of T cell receptor beta chains follows, all from one sample in a study of cytotoxic CD8 clonotypes in ibrutinib-treated CLL. Repertoires were generated with immunoSEQ multiplex PCR, while TCRdb's copy carries only in-frame clones and drops some. Of hundreds of thousands of clones in the sample, just under 80% were seen once. Sequences were derived from PBMCs, sampled before ibrutinib treatment. The receptor source for this set is a human donor with chronic lymphocytic leukemia. The CDR3 runs from the conserved cysteine through the conserved F or W. A D gene is named only where the DNA matches it firmly. Rows give clone size only sometimes, using once, few, many, or a class for an expanded clone.

TRBV5-1	-	TRBJ2-5	-	CASSLGTGTLQETQYF	TGCGCCAGCAGCTTGGGTACAGGGACACTTCAAGAGACCCAGTACTTC
TRBV10-3	-	TRBJ2-5	-	CAISESAGVTQYF	TGTGCCATCAGTGAGTCGGCTGGGGTGACCCAGTACTTC
TRBV28	-	TRBJ2-1	TRBD2	CASSLSGREQFF	TGTGCCAGCAGCTTGAGCGGGAGGGAGCAGTTCTTC
TRBV27	few	TRBJ1-5	TRBD1	CASSLSGGTQPQHF	TGTGCCAGCAGTTTATCAGGGGGCACTCAGCCCCAGCATTTT
TRBV7-6	-	TRBJ1-1	-	CASSLGRIYTEAFF	TGTGCCAGCAGCTTAGGGCGGATTTACACTGAAGCTTTCTTT
TRBV7-2	-	TRBJ2-1	TRBD1	CASSIGTGTGLEQFF	TGTGCCAGCAGCATAGGGACAGGGACGGGTCTTGAGCAGTTCTTC
TRBV27	few	TRBJ2-1	TRBD2	CASSLTGLAGRFF	TGTGCCAGCAGTTTAACGGGACTAGCGGGAAGGTTCTTC
TRBV10-3	-	TRBJ2-3	-	CAISPRNIGADTQYF	TGTGCCATCAGCCCCAGGAATATTGGCGCAGATACGCAGTATTTT
TRBV29-1	-	TRBJ2-3	-	CSVETSGVDTQYF	TGCAGCGTTGAAACAAGCGGAGTAGATACGCAGTATTTT
TRBV5-1	-	TRBJ2-7	-	CASSLSGFEQYF	TGCGCCAGCAGCTTGTCAGGGTTCGAGCAGTACTTC
TRBV7-9	-	TRBJ2-1	TRBD2	CASSSIGGTYNEQFF	TGTGCCAGCAGCTCAATCGGGGGGACCTACAATGAGCAGTTCTTC
TRBV18	-	TRBJ2-7	-	CASSPQNSGGEQYF	TGTGCCAGCTCACCACAGAACAGCGGTGGCGAGCAGTACTTC
TRBV11-2	-	TRBJ2-1	-	CASSLSGESYNEQFF	TGTGCCAGCAGCTTAAGCGGAGAGTCCTACAATGAGCAGTTCTTC
TRBV5-1	few	TRBJ1-1	-	CASSSQAAWGRVNTEAFF	TGCGCCAGCAGCTCTCAGGCGGCGTGGGGAAGAGTGAACACTGAAGCTTTCTTT
TRBV13	-	TRBJ1-5	-	CASSLNSNQPQHF	TGTGCCAGCAGCCTCAATAGCAATCAGCCCCAGCATTTT
TRBV30	-	TRBJ2-7	-	CAWSSAYEQYF	TGTGCCTGGAGTTCCGCCTACGAGCAGTACTTC
TRBV7-2	-	TRBJ1-5	TRBD1	CASSLGQGDQPQHF	TGTGCCAGCAGCTTAGGACAGGGAGATCAGCCCCAGCATTTT
TRBV30	-	TRBJ1-1	-	CAWSGGSENTEAFF	TGTGCCTGGAGTGGGGGCAGCGAGAACACTGAAGCTTTCTTT
TRBV20-1	-	TRBJ2-7	-	CSASTDWEQYF	TGCAGTGCTTCGACGGACTGGGAGCAGTACTTC
TRBV7-2	-	TRBJ2-5	TRBD2	CASSLALGLAGVETQYF	TGTGCCAGCAGCTTAGCTCTGGGACTAGCGGGAGTCGAGACCCAGTACTTC
TRBV29-1	-	TRBJ2-5	TRBD2	CSVAGLAGALGETQYF	TGCAGCGTCGCAGGACTAGCGGGAGCTCTGGGAGAGACCCAGTACTTC
TRBV5-1	-	TRBJ2-2	TRBD2	CASSWIAGGDTGELFF	TGCGCCAGCAGCTGGATAGCGGGAGGGGACACCGGGGAGCTGTTTTTT
TRBV30	-	TRBJ1-1	-	CAWTGFTEAFF	TGTGCCTGGACAGGGTTCACTGAAGCTTTCTTT
TRBV28	-	TRBJ2-5	TRBD2	CASSTTSGLFSGLETQYF	TGTGCCAGCAGTACGACTAGCGGGCTCTTTTCGGGGCTAGAGACCCAGTACTTC
TRBV5-6	-	TRBJ1-6	-	CASSLNNSPLHF	TGTGCCAGCAGCTTGAACAATTCACCCCTCCACTTT
TRBV28	-	TRBJ1-1	-	CASSFGRAEEAFF	TGTGCCAGCAGTTTTGGTCGGGCAGAAGAAGCTTTCTTT
TRBV7-2	-	TRBJ2-1	-	CASSLDSSYNEQFF	TGTGCCAGCAGCTTAGACAGCTCCTACAATGAGCAGTTCTTC
TRBV6-5	-	TRBJ2-7	-	CASSRGREEQYF	TGTGCCAGCAGCCGGGGACGTGAGGAGCAGTACTTC
TRBV27	-	TRBJ2-1	-	CASRTGGPLDEQFF	TGTGCCAGCAGAACCGGGGGCCCCTTGGATGAGCAGTTCTTC
TRBV30	-	TRBJ2-7	TRBD2	CAWSVWTSGSLYEQYF	TGTGCCTGGAGTGTATGGACTAGCGGGAGTCTCTACGAGCAGTACTTC
TRBV7-6	few	TRBJ2-7	-	CASSFSGSSYEQYF	TGTGCCAGCAGCTTCTCGGGGAGCTCCTACGAGCAGTACTTC
TRBV14	-	TRBJ1-5	TRBD1	CASSQKRDRGLGQPQHF	TGTGCCAGCAGCCAGAAACGGGACAGGGGTTTGGGTCAGCCCCAGCATTTT
TRBV27	few	TRBJ2-7	TRBD2	CASKGLAGAYEQYF	TGTGCCAGCAAAGGACTAGCGGGAGCCTACGAGCAGTACTTC
TRBV28	-	TRBJ2-1	-	CATDPSDSSYNEQFF	TGTGCCACCGACCCTAGCGACTCCTCCTACAATGAGCAGTTCTTC
TRBV19	once	TRBJ1-5	-	CASSISGAGQPQHF	TGTGCCAGTAGTATCAGCGGGGCAGGTCAGCCCCAGCATTTT
TRBV4-3	-	TRBJ2-3	-	CASSQDLLTGTDTQYF	TGCGCCAGCAGCCAAGATCTATTGACTGGCACAGATACGCAGTATTTT
TRBV4-1	few	TRBJ1-5	-	CASSQRTDSNQPQHF	TGCGCCAGCAGCCAGCGCACAGATAGCAATCAGCCCCAGCATTTT
TRBV30	-	TRBJ2-7	-	CAWSVSTGGEQYF	TGTGCCTGGAGTGTTAGCACAGGCGGCGAGCAGTACTTC
TRBV6-6	-	TRBJ2-2	TRBD1	CASSGQGWLFF	TGTGCCAGCAGTGGACAGGGATGGCTGTTTTTT
TRBV19	-	TRBJ1-4	-	CASSSLTSAGELFF	TGTGCCAGTAGTTCACTGACGTCGGCTGGGGAACTGTTTTTT
TRBV7-7	-	TRBJ1-1	TRBD1	CASSPRGDRGLNTEAFF	TGTGCTAGCAGCCCTAGGGGGGACAGGGGACTGAACACTGAAGCTTTCTTT
TRBV21-1	-	TRBJ2-1	-	CASSKPGTLADVYNEQFF	TGTGCCAGCAGCAAACCGGGGACGCTAGCGGATGTCTACAATGAGCAGTTCTTC
TRBV18	once	TRBJ1-1	-	CASSPPPRNTEAFF	TGTGCCAGCTCACCACCCCCCAGGAACACTGAAGCTTTCTTT
TRBV7-9	-	TRBJ2-5	TRBD1	CASSPRTGGAGETQYF	TGTGCCAGCAGCCCTCGGACAGGGGGCGCCGGGGAGACCCAGTACTTC
TRBV28	few	TRBJ2-3	-	CASSLSRVQDTQYF	TGTGCCAGCAGTTTATCCAGAGTTCAAGATACGCAGTATTTT
TRBV18	-	TRBJ1-2	-	CASSPGGNYGYTF	TGTGCCAGCTCACCCGGGGGGAACTATGGCTACACCTTC
TRBV7-9	-	TRBJ1-2	-	CASSPTRGVYGYTF	TGTGCCAGCAGCCCCACCCGGGGGGTCTATGGCTACACCTTC
TRBV7-6	-	TRBJ2-7	-	CASSFRAGYYEQYF	TGTGCCAGCAGCTTCAGGGCGGGATACTACGAGCAGTACTTC
TRBV9	-	TRBJ2-7	TRBD2	CASSTSAGGYEQYF	TGTGCCAGCAGCACTTCAGCGGGAGGCTACGAGCAGTACTTC
TRBV18	-	TRBJ1-4	-	CASSPTAGDPNEKLFF	TGTGCCAGCTCACCAACCGCCGGAGACCCGAATGAAAAACTGTTTTTT